The sequence of this T cell receptor beta chain was determined in a study of human T cells and chemical hapten exposure. CDR1 is SQVTM, CDR2 ANQGSEA, per germline. The V end was cut by 4 bases, the J end by 2 bases, with 9 bases between. The CDR3 spans 12 residues. Using its own MiXCR run on the RACE reads, TCRdb lists one record per CDR3 protein. The table lists roughly 50,000 distinct CDR3 sequences, about 11% of them singletons, with about 1.8% in the top ten. Sample time point: patch test 1, 2 weeks after DPC sensitization. The treatment here: therapeutic diphenylcyclopropenone sensitization with weekly scalp DPC. Total RNA extraction was carried out from unfractionated whole blood.

This TCR was sampled from a middle-aged woman with alopecia areata. Some clones in this sample may be carry-over from other donors' samples. The sequencing used whole blood, collected in connection with sensitization to the hapten diphenylcyclopropenone (DPC). The chain couples TRBV29-1 to TRBJ2-7, with unresolved D. The CDR3 loop reads CSVGGSPYEQYF. In DNA, the CDR3 is TGCAGCGTTGGCGGCAGCCCCTACGAGCAGTACTTC.